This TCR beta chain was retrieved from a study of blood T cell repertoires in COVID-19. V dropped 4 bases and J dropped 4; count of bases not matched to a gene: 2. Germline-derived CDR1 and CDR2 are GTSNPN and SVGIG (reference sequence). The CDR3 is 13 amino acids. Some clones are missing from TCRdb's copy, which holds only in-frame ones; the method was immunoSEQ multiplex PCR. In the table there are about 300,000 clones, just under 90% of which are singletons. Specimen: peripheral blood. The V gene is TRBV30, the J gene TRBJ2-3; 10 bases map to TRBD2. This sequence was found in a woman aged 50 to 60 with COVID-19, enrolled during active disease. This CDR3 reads CAWTSGSADTQYF. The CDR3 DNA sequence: TGTGCCTGGACTAGCGGGAGTGCAGATACGCAGTATTTT.